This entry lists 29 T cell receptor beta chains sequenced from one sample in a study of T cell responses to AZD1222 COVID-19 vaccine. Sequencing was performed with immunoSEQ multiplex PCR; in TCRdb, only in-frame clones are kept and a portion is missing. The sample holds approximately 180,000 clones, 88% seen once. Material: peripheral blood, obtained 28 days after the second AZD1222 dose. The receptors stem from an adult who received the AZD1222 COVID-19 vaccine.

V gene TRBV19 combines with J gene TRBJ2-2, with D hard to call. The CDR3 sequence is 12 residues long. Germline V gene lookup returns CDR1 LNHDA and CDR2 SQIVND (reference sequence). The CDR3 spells CGTEFGAGELFF. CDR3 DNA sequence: TGTGGTACGGAGTTTGGTGCCGGGGAGCTGTTTTTT.

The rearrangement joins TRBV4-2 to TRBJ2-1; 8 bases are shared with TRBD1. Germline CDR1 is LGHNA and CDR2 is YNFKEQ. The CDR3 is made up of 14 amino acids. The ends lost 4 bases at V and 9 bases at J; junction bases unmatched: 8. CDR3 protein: CASSPQSQGGEQFF. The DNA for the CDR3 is TGTGCCAGCAGCCCTCAATCACAGGGGGGTGAGCAGTTCTTC.

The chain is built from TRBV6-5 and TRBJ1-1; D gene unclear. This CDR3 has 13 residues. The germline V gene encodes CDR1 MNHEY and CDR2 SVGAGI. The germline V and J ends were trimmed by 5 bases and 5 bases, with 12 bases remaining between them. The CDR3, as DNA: TGTGCCAGCAGTACCAGTATTGGGACTGAAGCTTTCTTT. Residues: CASSTSIGTEAFF.

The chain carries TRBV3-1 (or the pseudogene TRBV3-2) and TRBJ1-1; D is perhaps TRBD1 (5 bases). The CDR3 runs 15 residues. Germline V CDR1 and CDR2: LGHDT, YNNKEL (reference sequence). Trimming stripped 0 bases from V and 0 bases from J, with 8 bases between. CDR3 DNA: TGTGCCAGCAGCCAAGACGAGGGGATGAACACTGAAGCTTTCTTT. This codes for CASSQDEGMNTEAFF.

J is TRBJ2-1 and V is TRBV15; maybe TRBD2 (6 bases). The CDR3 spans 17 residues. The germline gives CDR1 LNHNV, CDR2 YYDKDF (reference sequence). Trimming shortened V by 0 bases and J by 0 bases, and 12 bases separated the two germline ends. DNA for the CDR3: TGTGCCACCAGCAGAGACCCGGGACTGAACTCCTACAATGAGCAGTTCTTC. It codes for CATSRDPGLNSYNEQFF.

The CDR3 protein is CASCREEETQYF. CDR3 DNA sequence: TGCGCCAGCTGCCGGGAAGAAGAGACCCAGTACTTC. The rearrangement joins TRBV5-1 to TRBJ2-5, with TRBD2 as a possible D gene (5 bases). The germline CDR1 and CDR2 sequences are SGHRS and YFSETQ. The germline V and J ends were trimmed by 7 bases and 3 bases, with 10 bases remaining between them. This CDR3 has 12 amino acids.

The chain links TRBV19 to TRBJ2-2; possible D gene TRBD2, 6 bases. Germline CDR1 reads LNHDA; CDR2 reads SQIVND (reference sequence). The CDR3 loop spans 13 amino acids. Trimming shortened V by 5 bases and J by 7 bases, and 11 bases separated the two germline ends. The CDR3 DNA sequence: TGTGCCAGTAGTGGGGGGATCGTCGGGGAGCTGTTTTTT. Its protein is CASSGGIVGELFF.

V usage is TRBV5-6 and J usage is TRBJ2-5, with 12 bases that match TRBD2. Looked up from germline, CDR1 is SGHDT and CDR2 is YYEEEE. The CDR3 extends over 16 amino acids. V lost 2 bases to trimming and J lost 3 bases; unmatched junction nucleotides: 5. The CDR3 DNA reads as TGTGCCAGCAGCTTTCTAGCGGGAGGGCGGGAAGAGACCCAGTACTTC. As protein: CASSFLAGGREETQYF.

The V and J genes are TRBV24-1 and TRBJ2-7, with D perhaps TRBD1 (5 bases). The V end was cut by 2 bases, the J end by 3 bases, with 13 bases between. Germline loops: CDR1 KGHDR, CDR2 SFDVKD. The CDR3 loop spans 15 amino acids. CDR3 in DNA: TGTGCCACCAGTGATTCACGGACACCTAACTACGAGCAGTACTTC. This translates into CATSDSRTPNYEQYF.

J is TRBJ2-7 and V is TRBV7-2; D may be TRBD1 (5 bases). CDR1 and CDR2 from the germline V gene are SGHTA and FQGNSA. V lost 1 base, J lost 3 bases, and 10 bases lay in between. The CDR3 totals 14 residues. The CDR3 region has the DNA TGTGCCAGCAGCTTAGGTGGCAGGGTCTACGAGCAGTACTTC. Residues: CASSLGGRVYEQYF.

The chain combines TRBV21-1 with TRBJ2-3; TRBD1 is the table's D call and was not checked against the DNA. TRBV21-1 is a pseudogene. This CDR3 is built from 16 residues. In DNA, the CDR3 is TGTGCCAGCAGCAAAGGAGCCAGGGGTTTCACAGATACGCAGTATTTT. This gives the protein CASSKGARGFTDTQYF.

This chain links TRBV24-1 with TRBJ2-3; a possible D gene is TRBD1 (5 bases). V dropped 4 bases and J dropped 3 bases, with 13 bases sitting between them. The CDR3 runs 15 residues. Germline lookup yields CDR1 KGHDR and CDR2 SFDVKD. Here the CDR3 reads CATSDRPQGTDTQYF. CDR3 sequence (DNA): TGTGCCACCAGTGACCGACCCCAGGGTACAGATACGCAGTATTTT.

CDR3 region: CASSLDRAGEKLFF. In DNA form, the CDR3 reads TGCGCCAGCAGCTTGGACAGGGCCGGCGAAAAACTGTTTTTT. The chain recombines TRBV5-1 with TRBJ1-4, with D perhaps TRBD1 (6 bases). The CDR3 loop spans 14 amino acids. The V gene lost 0 bases and the J gene lost 8 bases, with 11 bases spanning the gap. From germline, CDR1 is SGHRS and CDR2 YFSETQ. Full variable domain (rest looked up from reference TRBV5-1 and TRBJ1-4): KAGVTQTPRYLIKTRGQQVTLSCSPISGHRSVSWYQQTPGQGLQFLFEYFSETQRNKGNFPGRFSGRQFSNSRSEMNVSTLELGDSALYLCASSLDRAGEKLFFGSGTQLSVL.

The CDR3 DNA reads as TGTGCCAGCACTCTTTCAGGGGGTGGCTACGAGCAGTACTTC. Amino acids: CASTLSGGGYEQYF. This chain joins TRBV27 and TRBJ2-7; TRBD1 aligns across 7 bases. The CDR3 has 14 amino acids. The germline V gene has CDR1 MNHEY and CDR2 SMNVEV (reference sequence). The V gene end was trimmed by 7 bases and the J gene end by 3 bases; junction bases not matched to a gene: 9.

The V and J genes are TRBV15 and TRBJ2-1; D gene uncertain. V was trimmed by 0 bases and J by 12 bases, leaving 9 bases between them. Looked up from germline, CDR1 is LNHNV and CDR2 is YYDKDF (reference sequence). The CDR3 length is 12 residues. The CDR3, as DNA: TGTGCCACCAGCAGAGATCCCCCTGGGCAGTTCTTC. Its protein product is CATSRDPPGQFF. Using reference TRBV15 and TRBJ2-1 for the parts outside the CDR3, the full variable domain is DAMVIQNPRYQVTQFGKPVTLSCSQTLNHNVMYWYQQKSSQAPKLLFHYYDKDFNNEADTPDNFQSRRPNTSFCFLDIRSPGLGDTAMYLCATSRDPPGQFFGPGTRLTVL.

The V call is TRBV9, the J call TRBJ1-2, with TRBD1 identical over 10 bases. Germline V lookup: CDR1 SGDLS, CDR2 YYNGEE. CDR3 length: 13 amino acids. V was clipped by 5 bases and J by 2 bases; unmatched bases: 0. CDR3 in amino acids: CASRGQGNYGYTF. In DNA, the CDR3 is TGTGCCAGCAGGGGACAGGGGAACTATGGCTACACCTTC.

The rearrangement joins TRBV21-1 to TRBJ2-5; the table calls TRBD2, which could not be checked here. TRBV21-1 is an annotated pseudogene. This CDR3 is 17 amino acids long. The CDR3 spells CASSKRPSGGDEQTQYF. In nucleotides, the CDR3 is TGTGCCAGCAGCAAAAGACCCTCCGGGGGGGACGAACAGACCCAGTACTTC.

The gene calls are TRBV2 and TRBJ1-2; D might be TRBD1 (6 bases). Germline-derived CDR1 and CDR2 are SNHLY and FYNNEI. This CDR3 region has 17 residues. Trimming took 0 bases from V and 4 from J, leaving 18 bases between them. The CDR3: CASSEARMGGQSYGYTF. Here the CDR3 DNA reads TGTGCCAGCAGTGAAGCCCGCATGGGGGGGCAAAGCTATGGCTACACCTTC.

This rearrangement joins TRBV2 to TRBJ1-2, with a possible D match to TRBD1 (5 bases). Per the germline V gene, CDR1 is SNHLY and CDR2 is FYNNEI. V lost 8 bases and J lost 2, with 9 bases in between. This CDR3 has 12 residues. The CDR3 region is CASGDPNYGYTF. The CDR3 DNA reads TGTGCCAGCGGGGACCCAAACTATGGCTACACCTTC.

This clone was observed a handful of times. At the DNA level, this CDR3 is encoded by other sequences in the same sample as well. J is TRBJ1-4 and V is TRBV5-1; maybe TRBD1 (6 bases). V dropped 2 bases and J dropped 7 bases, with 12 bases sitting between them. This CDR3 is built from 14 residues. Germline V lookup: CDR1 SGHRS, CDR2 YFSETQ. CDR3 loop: CASSLGGGSEKLFF. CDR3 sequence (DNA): TGCGCCAGCAGCTTAGGGGGTGGAAGTGAAAAACTGTTTTTT.

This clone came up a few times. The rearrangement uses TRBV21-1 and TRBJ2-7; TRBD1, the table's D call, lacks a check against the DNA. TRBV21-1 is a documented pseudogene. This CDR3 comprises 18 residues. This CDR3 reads CASSKWERTSRSSYEQYF. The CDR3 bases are TGTGCCAGCAGCAAATGGGAAAGGACAAGCCGTTCCTCCTACGAGCAGTACTTC.

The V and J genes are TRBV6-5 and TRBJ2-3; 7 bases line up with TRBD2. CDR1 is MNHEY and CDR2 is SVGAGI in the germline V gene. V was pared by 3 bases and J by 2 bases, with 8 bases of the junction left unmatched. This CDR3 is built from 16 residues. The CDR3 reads CASSYVSSGSTDTQYF. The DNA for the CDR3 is TGTGCCAGCAGTTATGTGTCTAGCGGATCCACAGATACGCAGTATTTT.

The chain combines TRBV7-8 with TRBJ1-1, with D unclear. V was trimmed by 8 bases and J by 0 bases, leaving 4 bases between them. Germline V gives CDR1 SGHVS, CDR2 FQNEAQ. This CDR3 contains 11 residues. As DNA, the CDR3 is TGTGCCAGCGTGATGAACACTGAAGCTTTCTTT. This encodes CASVMNTEAFF.

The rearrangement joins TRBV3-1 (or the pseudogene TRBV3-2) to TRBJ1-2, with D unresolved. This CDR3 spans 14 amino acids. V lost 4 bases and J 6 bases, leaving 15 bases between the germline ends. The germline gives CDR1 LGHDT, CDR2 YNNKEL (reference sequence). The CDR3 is CASSPSGVAHGYTF. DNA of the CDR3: TGTGCCAGCAGCCCGTCGGGCGTCGCGCATGGCTACACCTTC.

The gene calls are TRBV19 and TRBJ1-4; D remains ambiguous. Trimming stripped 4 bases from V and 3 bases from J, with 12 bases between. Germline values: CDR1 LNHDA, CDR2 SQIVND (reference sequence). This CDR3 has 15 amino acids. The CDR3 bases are TGTGCCAGTAGTAGAGGGCCATCCTCTAATGAAAAACTGTTTTTT. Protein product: CASSRGPSSNEKLFF.

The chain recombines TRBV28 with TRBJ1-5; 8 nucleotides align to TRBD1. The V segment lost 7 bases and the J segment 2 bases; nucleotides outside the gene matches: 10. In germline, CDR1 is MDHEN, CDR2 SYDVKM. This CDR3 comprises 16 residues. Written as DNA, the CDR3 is TGTGCCAGCACCTCCAGGGGGCATATGGGCAATCAGCCCCAGCATTTT. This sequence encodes CASTSRGHMGNQPQHF.

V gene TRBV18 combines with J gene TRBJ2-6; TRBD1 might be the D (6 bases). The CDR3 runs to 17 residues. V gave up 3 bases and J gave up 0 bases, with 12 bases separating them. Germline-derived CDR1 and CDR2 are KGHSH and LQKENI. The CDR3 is CASSPLQGPSGANVLTF. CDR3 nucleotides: TGTGCCAGCTCACCGCTACAGGGTCCCTCTGGGGCCAACGTCCTGACTTTC.

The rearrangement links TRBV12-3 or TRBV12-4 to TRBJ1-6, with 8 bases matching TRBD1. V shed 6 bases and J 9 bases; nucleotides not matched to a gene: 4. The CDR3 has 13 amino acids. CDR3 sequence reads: CASRRDRPSPLHF. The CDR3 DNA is TGTGCCAGCAGGAGGGACAGGCCTTCACCCCTCCACTTT.

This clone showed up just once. CDR3 protein: CASSRSPGTNTYEQYF. CDR3 DNA sequence: TGTGCCAGTAGTAGATCCCCCGGGACTAACACCTACGAGCAGTACTTC. This chain joins TRBV19 and TRBJ2-7; 7 nucleotides align to TRBD2. The ends lost 4 bases at V and 2 bases at J; junction bases unmatched: 11. The CDR3 totals 16 residues. Germline values: CDR1 LNHDA, CDR2 SQIVND (reference sequence).